These T cell receptor beta chains were read from a single sample in a study of T cells after yellow fever vaccination. MiXCR was run by TCRdb on the 5' RACE reads, yielding one entry per CDR3 protein. The table shows some 340,000 distinct CDR3 sequences, with 9.5% to 12% occurring only once. This specimen consisted of CD4+ T cells sorted from PBMCs, obtained 45 days after the yellow fever booster vaccination. Receptors were obtained from a man aged 18 to 29 who received the YFV17D yellow fever vaccine. CDR3s include the opening cysteine and the closing phenylalanine or tryptophan. Each record gives: CDR3 DNA, CDR3 protein, J gene, clone size, V gene, CDR3 length, D gene. The D gene is left open where the match is weak. Where a row states a size, it is once, few, many or the class of an expanded clone; other rows omit it.

CDR3 DNA: TGCGCCAGCACCAGGTCGGGGCGAACGGGGAGGGAGACCCAGTACTTC
CDR3 protein: CASTRSGRTGRETQYF
J gene: TRBJ2-5
clone size: .
V gene: TRBV4-3
CDR3 length: 16
D gene: .

CDR3 DNA: TGCGCCAGCAGCCAAGATGGCACCGCCACAGATACGCAGTATTTT
CDR3 protein: CASSQDGTATDTQYF
J gene: TRBJ2-3
clone size: many
V gene: TRBV4-1
CDR3 length: 15
D gene: .

CDR3 DNA: TGTGCCAGCAAGCATCGGGGGGGCAACACAGATACGCAGTATTTT
CDR3 protein: CASKHRGGNTDTQYF
J gene: TRBJ2-3
clone size: many
V gene: TRBV7-2
CDR3 length: 15
D gene: TRBD2

CDR3 DNA: TGCGCCAGCAGCCAAGATCTGGGGGTTGAGGGAGCTTTCTTT
CDR3 protein: CASSQDLGVEGAFF
J gene: TRBJ1-1
clone size: .
V gene: TRBV4-3
CDR3 length: 14
D gene: .

CDR3 DNA: TGCAGCGTTGACTTGGCGACACAAGAGACCCAGTACTTC
CDR3 protein: CSVDLATQETQYF
J gene: TRBJ2-5
clone size: .
V gene: TRBV29-1
CDR3 length: 13
D gene: .

CDR3 DNA: TGTGCCAGCAGCCGCGAAAGGAATGAGCAGTTCTTC
CDR3 protein: CASSRERNEQFF
J gene: TRBJ2-1
clone size: .
V gene: TRBV7-2
CDR3 length: 12
D gene: .

CDR3 DNA: TGCGCCAGCAGCTTGGCCGCGGGGGACTCCTACGAGCAGTACTTC
CDR3 protein: CASSLAAGDSYEQYF
J gene: TRBJ2-7
clone size: many
V gene: TRBV5-1
CDR3 length: 15
D gene: TRBD2

CDR3 DNA: TGTGCCAGCAGTTTGGGGCTTAATTCACCCCTCCACTTT
CDR3 protein: CASSLGLNSPLHF
J gene: TRBJ1-6
clone size: few
V gene: TRBV6-5
CDR3 length: 13
D gene: .

CDR3 DNA: TGTGCCAGCAGTCCACTTTCAGGAGCAAGGGTATCACCCCTCCACTTT
CDR3 protein: CASSPLSGARVSPLHF
J gene: TRBJ1-6
clone size: few
V gene: TRBV7-2
CDR3 length: 16
D gene: .

CDR3 DNA: TGTGCCAGCAGTGAGTGGACTGTGAACACCGGGGAGCTGTTTTTT
CDR3 protein: CASSEWTVNTGELFF
J gene: TRBJ2-2
clone size: .
V gene: TRBV6-6
CDR3 length: 15
D gene: .

CDR3 DNA: TGTGCCAGCAGCCCTCCGGCGGGGGGGTATCACACCGGGGAGCTGTTTTTT
CDR3 protein: CASSPPAGGYHTGELFF
J gene: TRBJ2-2
clone size: .
V gene: TRBV7-3
CDR3 length: 17
D gene: TRBD2

CDR3 DNA: TGTGCCAGCAGTTATGAGGGGGGCCGCAATGAGCAGTTCTTC
CDR3 protein: CASSYEGGRNEQFF
J gene: TRBJ2-1
clone size: once
V gene: TRBV6-5
CDR3 length: 14
D gene: .

CDR3 DNA: TGTGCCAGCAGTTATACTAACTATGGCTACACCTTC
CDR3 protein: CASSYTNYGYTF
J gene: TRBJ1-2
clone size: .
V gene: TRBV7-2
CDR3 length: 12
D gene: .

CDR3 DNA: TGTGCCAGCAGCTTATCCCGAACAGGCCTGGGTACGCAGTATTTT
CDR3 protein: CASSLSRTGLGTQYF
J gene: TRBJ2-3
clone size: many
V gene: TRBV11-2
CDR3 length: 15
D gene: .

CDR3 DNA: TGCGCCAGCAGCTTGGCCGGACAGGGGAACACCGGGGAGCTGTTTTTT
CDR3 protein: CASSLAGQGNTGELFF
J gene: TRBJ2-2
clone size: .
V gene: TRBV5-1
CDR3 length: 16
D gene: TRBD1

CDR3 DNA: TGTGCCAGCAGCTTTCCCAGCCTTGGGAACGAGCAGTACTTC
CDR3 protein: CASSFPSLGNEQYF
J gene: TRBJ2-7
clone size: few
V gene: TRBV5-4
CDR3 length: 14
D gene: .

CDR3 DNA: TGTGCCAGTAGTATGGGGGACACGACTGGAAACACCATATATTTT
CDR3 protein: CASSMGDTTGNTIYF
J gene: TRBJ1-3
clone size: once
V gene: TRBV19
CDR3 length: 15
D gene: .

CDR3 DNA: TGCAGTGCTACGACAGGGTGGACTGAAGCTTTCTTT
CDR3 protein: CSATTGWTEAFF
J gene: TRBJ1-1
clone size: few
V gene: TRBV20-1
CDR3 length: 12
D gene: TRBD1

CDR3 DNA: TGTGCCAGCAGCTTATTACGCAAAAGCGGGGGGTCCGGGGAGCTGTTTTTT
CDR3 protein: CASSLLRKSGGSGELFF
J gene: TRBJ2-2
clone size: few
V gene: TRBV7-2
CDR3 length: 17
D gene: TRBD2

CDR3 DNA: TGCGCCAGCAGCCCCGGGACAGACCGTTATGGCTACACCTTC
CDR3 protein: CASSPGTDRYGYTF
J gene: TRBJ1-2
clone size: .
V gene: TRBV4-1
CDR3 length: 14
D gene: TRBD1

CDR3 DNA: TGTGCCAGCAGCCAAGATTGGCGAGGCGGAACCTACGAGCAGTACTTC
CDR3 protein: CASSQDWRGGTYEQYF
J gene: TRBJ2-7
clone size: .
V gene: TRBV4-2
CDR3 length: 16
D gene: .

CDR3 DNA: TGCGCCAGCAGCCAACTAGCGGGGAGCTCCTACGAGCAGTACTTC
CDR3 protein: CASSQLAGSSYEQYF
J gene: TRBJ2-7
clone size: .
V gene: TRBV4-1
CDR3 length: 15
D gene: TRBD2